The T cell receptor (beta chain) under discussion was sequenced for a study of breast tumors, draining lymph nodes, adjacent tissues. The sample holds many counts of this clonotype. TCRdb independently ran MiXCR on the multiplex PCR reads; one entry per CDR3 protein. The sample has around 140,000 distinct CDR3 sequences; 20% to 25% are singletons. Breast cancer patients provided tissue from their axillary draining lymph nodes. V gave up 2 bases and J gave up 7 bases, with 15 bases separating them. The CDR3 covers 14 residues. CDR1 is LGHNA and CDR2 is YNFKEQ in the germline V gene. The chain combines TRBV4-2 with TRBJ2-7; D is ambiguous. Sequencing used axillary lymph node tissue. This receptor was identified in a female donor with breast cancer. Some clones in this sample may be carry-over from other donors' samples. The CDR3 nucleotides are TGTGCCAGCAGCCAACAAAACTTACACGGGGAGCAGTACTTC. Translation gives CASSQQNLHGEQYF.